Listed below are T cell receptor beta chains from one sample, sequenced in a study of blood T cell repertoires in COVID-19. The data were produced by immunoSEQ multiplex PCR, yet TCRdb's version contains in-frame clones alone and is incomplete. The table has around 41,000 clones, approximately 80% seen once. The sequencing input was peripheral blood. The receptors come from a woman of 80 years or more with acute or convalescent COVID-19. CDR3s include the opening cysteine and the closing phenylalanine or tryptophan. Each record gives: clone size, V gene, CDR3 length, J gene, D gene, CDR3 DNA, CDR3 protein. A D gene is named only where the DNA matches it firmly. For some rows the clone size is stated as once, few or many, or as a class when expanded; others skip it.

clone_size: once; v_call: TRBV19; cdr3_length: 13; j_call: TRBJ2-7; d_call: .; cdr3_nt: TGTGCCAGTAGAAGGGGCGCGGGGGCCGAGCAGTACTTC; cdr3_aa: CASRRGAGAEQYF
clone_size: .; v_call: TRBV10-3; cdr3_length: 18; j_call: TRBJ2-3; d_call: TRBD2; cdr3_nt: TGTGCCACCGGGGAGTGGCTAGCGGGGCTAGCTAGCACAGATACGCAGTATTTT; cdr3_aa: CATGEWLAGLASTDTQYF
clone_size: once; v_call: TRBV19; cdr3_length: 12; j_call: TRBJ1-1; d_call: .; cdr3_nt: TGTGCCAGTAGTATAATTACGGGAAGGGCTTTCTTT; cdr3_aa: CASSIITGRAFF
clone_size: .; v_call: TRBV28; cdr3_length: 13; j_call: TRBJ1-1; d_call: .; cdr3_nt: TGTGCCAGCAGCCCGGGGACAAACACTGAAGCTTTCTTT; cdr3_aa: CASSPGTNTEAFF
clone_size: .; v_call: TRBV5-1; cdr3_length: 15; j_call: TRBJ2-5; d_call: TRBD1; cdr3_nt: TGCGCCAGCAGCTGGACAGGATCGGGGCAAGAGACCCAGTACTTC; cdr3_aa: CASSWTGSGQETQYF
clone_size: once; v_call: TRBV9; cdr3_length: 15; j_call: TRBJ2-2; d_call: TRBD1; cdr3_nt: TGTGCCAGCAGCGTAACCCGACAGGGGACCGGGGAGCTGTTTTTT; cdr3_aa: CASSVTRQGTGELFF
clone_size: .; v_call: TRBV12-3/TRBV12-4; cdr3_length: 12; j_call: TRBJ2-3; d_call: .; cdr3_nt: TGTGCCAGCAGTCCCGTCCGAGATACGCAGTATTTT; cdr3_aa: CASSPVRDTQYF
clone_size: once; v_call: TRBV2; cdr3_length: 14; j_call: TRBJ1-4; d_call: TRBD1; cdr3_nt: TGTGCCAGCGGGAACAGGGGGACTAATGAAAAACTGTTTTTT; cdr3_aa: CASGNRGTNEKLFF
clone_size: few; v_call: TRBV19; cdr3_length: 15; j_call: TRBJ1-6; d_call: .; cdr3_nt: TGTGCCAGTAGCCCAGTCGACTCCTATAATTCACCCCTCCACTTT; cdr3_aa: CASSPVDSYNSPLHF
clone_size: .; v_call: TRBV19; cdr3_length: 14; j_call: TRBJ1-1; d_call: .; cdr3_nt: TGTGCCAGTACTTCCCCAGGGGTTGGCACTGAAGCTTTCTTT; cdr3_aa: CASTSPGVGTEAFF
clone_size: .; v_call: TRBV5-4; cdr3_length: 15; j_call: TRBJ2-3; d_call: TRBD1; cdr3_nt: TGTGCCAGCAGCTTAGACAGGGGATTCACAGATACGCAGTATTTT; cdr3_aa: CASSLDRGFTDTQYF
clone_size: .; v_call: TRBV7-2; cdr3_length: 16; j_call: TRBJ2-6; d_call: .; cdr3_nt: TGTGCCAGCAGCCCTTCGGGTGTCCCTGGGGCCAACGTCCTGACTTTC; cdr3_aa: CASSPSGVPGANVLTF
clone_size: few; v_call: TRBV19; cdr3_length: 14; j_call: TRBJ2-2; d_call: .; cdr3_nt: TGTGCCAGTAGCCCGGACACCTTCACCGGGGAGCTGTTTTTT; cdr3_aa: CASSPDTFTGELFF
clone_size: .; v_call: TRBV18; cdr3_length: 12; j_call: TRBJ1-1; d_call: .; cdr3_nt: TGTGCCAGCTCACCTACCGGGGGAGAAGCTTTCTTT; cdr3_aa: CASSPTGGEAFF
clone_size: .; v_call: TRBV5-5; cdr3_length: 15; j_call: TRBJ2-1; d_call: .; cdr3_nt: TGTGCCAGCAGCCCTGGACAGAGCTCCTACAATGAGCAGTTCTTC; cdr3_aa: CASSPGQSSYNEQFF
clone_size: .; v_call: TRBV4-1; cdr3_length: 13; j_call: TRBJ2-7; d_call: .; cdr3_nt: TGCGCCAGCAGCCTACTTCCCACTGAATTGCAGTACTTC; cdr3_aa: CASSLLPTELQYF
clone_size: .; v_call: TRBV11-1; cdr3_length: 14; j_call: TRBJ2-1; d_call: TRBD2; cdr3_nt: TGTGCCAGCAGACCGAGCGGGGGTCTGGGGGAGCAGTTCTTC; cdr3_aa: CASRPSGGLGEQFF
clone_size: .; v_call: TRBV19; cdr3_length: 16; j_call: TRBJ1-2; d_call: TRBD1; cdr3_nt: TGTGCCAGTAGTACCCGGGACAGGGGGCGCGACTATGGCTACACCTTC; cdr3_aa: CASSTRDRGRDYGYTF
clone_size: .; v_call: TRBV4-1; cdr3_length: 18; j_call: TRBJ2-4; d_call: TRBD2; cdr3_nt: TGCGCCAGCAGCCAAGATTGGGCGGGGGGTCAAGCCAAAAACATTCAGTACTTC; cdr3_aa: CASSQDWAGGQAKNIQYF
clone_size: .; v_call: TRBV7-9; cdr3_length: 16; j_call: TRBJ2-7; d_call: .; cdr3_nt: TGTGCCAGCAGCTTATCCCCCCCAGGGGTATCCTACGAGCAGTACTTC; cdr3_aa: CASSLSPPGVSYEQYF
clone_size: .; v_call: TRBV30; cdr3_length: 13; j_call: TRBJ1-6; d_call: TRBD1; cdr3_nt: TGTGCCTGGAGCACAGGGGATAATTCACCCCTCCACTTT; cdr3_aa: CAWSTGDNSPLHF
clone_size: .; v_call: TRBV2; cdr3_length: 13; j_call: TRBJ2-3; d_call: .; cdr3_nt: TGTGCCAGCAAGGAGCTTTGGATGGATACGCAGTATTTT; cdr3_aa: CASKELWMDTQYF
clone_size: .; v_call: TRBV5-1; cdr3_length: 14; j_call: TRBJ1-1; d_call: .; cdr3_nt: TGCGCCAGCAGCTTGGAACTAACCGGAACGTCGGCTTTCTTT; cdr3_aa: CASSLELTGTSAFF
clone_size: .; v_call: TRBV5-4; cdr3_length: 16; j_call: TRBJ2-3; d_call: TRBD2; cdr3_nt: TGTGCCAGCAGCCCACGGACTAGCGGGGGCACAGATACGCAGTATTTT; cdr3_aa: CASSPRTSGGTDTQYF
clone_size: .; v_call: TRBV5-1; cdr3_length: 13; j_call: TRBJ1-1; d_call: .; cdr3_nt: TGCGCCAGCAGCTTGGTAGGGGACACTGAAGCTTTCTTT; cdr3_aa: CASSLVGDTEAFF
clone_size: .; v_call: TRBV3-1/TRBV3-2; cdr3_length: 16; j_call: TRBJ2-1; d_call: .; cdr3_nt: TGTGCCAGCAGCCAAAGCGCGAGCGGGTCCCCGGGTGAGCAGTTCTTC; cdr3_aa: CASSQSASGSPGEQFF
clone_size: .; v_call: TRBV18; cdr3_length: 14; j_call: TRBJ1-2; d_call: TRBD1; cdr3_nt: TGTGCCAGCTCAACAACACAGGGGAAAAATGGCTACACCTTC; cdr3_aa: CASSTTQGKNGYTF
clone_size: .; v_call: TRBV2; cdr3_length: 14; j_call: TRBJ1-1; d_call: TRBD1; cdr3_nt: TGTGCCAGCAGTAGAGACAGGGTGGGCACTGAAGCTTTCTTT; cdr3_aa: CASSRDRVGTEAFF
clone_size: once; v_call: TRBV6-5; cdr3_length: 14; j_call: TRBJ1-2; d_call: TRBD1; cdr3_nt: TGTGCCTTACACCGGGACAGGGGGATAGGAGGCTACACCTTC; cdr3_aa: CALHRDRGIGGYTF
clone_size: .; v_call: TRBV6-5; cdr3_length: 15; j_call: TRBJ1-6; d_call: .; cdr3_nt: TGTGCCAGCAATTCCCCAGGGCTCGGGTACTCACCCCTCCACTTT; cdr3_aa: CASNSPGLGYSPLHF
clone_size: few; v_call: TRBV28; cdr3_length: 12; j_call: TRBJ2-7; d_call: .; cdr3_nt: TGTGCCAGCAGCGAGGGAGTCCACGAGCAGTACTTC; cdr3_aa: CASSEGVHEQYF
clone_size: once; v_call: TRBV4-1; cdr3_length: 15; j_call: TRBJ2-7; d_call: .; cdr3_nt: TGCGCCAGCAGCCCTAGCGCGGCTAACTCCTACGAGCAGTACTTC; cdr3_aa: CASSPSAANSYEQYF
clone_size: .; v_call: TRBV10-2; cdr3_length: 15; j_call: TRBJ2-7; d_call: TRBD2; cdr3_nt: TGCGCCAGCAGTGAGTCTTGGGGGGGGGCCTACGAGCAGTACTTC; cdr3_aa: CASSESWGGAYEQYF
clone_size: once; v_call: TRBV7-4; cdr3_length: 17; j_call: TRBJ1-6; d_call: .; cdr3_nt: TGTGCCAGCACCCGACAGGTAGGATCCCCGAATAATTCACCCCTCCACTTT; cdr3_aa: CASTRQVGSPNNSPLHF
clone_size: .; v_call: TRBV27; cdr3_length: 18; j_call: TRBJ2-7; d_call: TRBD2; cdr3_nt: TGTGCCAGCAGTTCCTTAGCGGGGGGGGCGTTACTTTCCTACGAGCAGTACTTC; cdr3_aa: CASSSLAGGALLSYEQYF